This TCR beta chain emerged from a study of Tregs in tolerant kidney transplant recipients. Looking at the study overall: Sorting of CD4+CD25+CD127- cells followed 3-day belatacept mixed lymphocyte reactions, sometimes with roughly five-day graft donor restimulation. Study-level points and caveats: No direct test of biological reproducibility was done here.

Here immunoSEQ multiplex PCR was the method, and the copy in TCRdb shows in-frame clones only, minus some. The sample contains fewer than 45,000 clones, about 95% of which appear only once. V lost 7 bases, J lost 0 bases, and 11 bases lay in between. Looked up from germline, CDR1 is SGHRS and CDR2 is YFSETQ. The CDR3 totals 15 residues. Note on this clone: As yet, its antigen is unknown.

What was sequenced was Tregs from blood cultured with allogeneic cells. The TCR originated in a human donor in good health. The chain uses TRBV5-1 and TRBJ1-6; no clear D gene. DNA for the CDR3: TGCGCCAGCCAGATACAGAGCTCCTATAATTCACCCCTCCACTTT. Translation gives CASQIQSSYNSPLHF.